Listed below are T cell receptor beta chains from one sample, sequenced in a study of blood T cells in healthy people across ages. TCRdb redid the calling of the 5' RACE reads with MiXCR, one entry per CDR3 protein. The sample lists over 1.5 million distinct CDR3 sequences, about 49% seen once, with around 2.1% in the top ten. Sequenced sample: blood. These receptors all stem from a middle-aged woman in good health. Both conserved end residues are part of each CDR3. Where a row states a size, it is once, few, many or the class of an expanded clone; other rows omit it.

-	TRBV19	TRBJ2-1	CAPKTSGGPNLKNNELFF
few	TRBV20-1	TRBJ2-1	CSARDHPQQFF
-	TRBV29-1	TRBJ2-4	CSVERGPQGPWDLTKNIQYF
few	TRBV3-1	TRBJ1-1	CASSSGGAKTEAFF
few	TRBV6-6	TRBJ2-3	CASRPTHGADTQYF
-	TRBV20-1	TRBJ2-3	CSARVAGEGDTQYF
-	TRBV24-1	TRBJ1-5	CATARQGDQPQHF
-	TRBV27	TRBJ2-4	CASSLSGQFTTKNIQYF
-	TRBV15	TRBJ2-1	CATSRDRVDEQFF
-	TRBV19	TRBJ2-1	CASSIERLAGGSAEQFF
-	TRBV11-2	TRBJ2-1	CASSSDRVESWDNEQFF
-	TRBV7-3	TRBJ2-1	CASSSPLAGIYNEQFF
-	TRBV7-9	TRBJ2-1	CASSFNPGQGCYNEQFF
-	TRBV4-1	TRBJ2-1	CASSQGVSSVGWNGQFF
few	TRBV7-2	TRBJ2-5	CASSPRAGGKETQYF
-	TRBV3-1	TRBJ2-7	CASSGRDRGNNEQYF
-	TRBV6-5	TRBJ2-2	CASRERYTGELFF
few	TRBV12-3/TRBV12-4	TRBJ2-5	CASKEGETQYF
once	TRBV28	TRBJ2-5	CASRPQGDQETQYF
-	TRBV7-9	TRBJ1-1	CASSTGQNHNTEAFF
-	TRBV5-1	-	CASSLRSINEQYF
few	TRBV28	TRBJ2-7	CASRPGGDFDAEQYF
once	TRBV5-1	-	CASSLSGTGVQGTQYF
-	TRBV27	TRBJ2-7	CASRAGTFYEQYF
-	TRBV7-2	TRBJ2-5	CASSLGIGRQETQYF
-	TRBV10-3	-	CSNGGPSYNEQYF
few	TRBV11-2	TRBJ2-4	CASAGTGSKNIQYF
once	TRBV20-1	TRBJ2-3	CSAVLLAGGLSHDTQYF
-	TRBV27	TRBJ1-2	CAILKGTGVVDNYGYTF
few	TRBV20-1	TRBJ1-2	CSAPVTYGYTF
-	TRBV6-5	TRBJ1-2	CASKRRESSYGYTF
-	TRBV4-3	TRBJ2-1	CASSPSPGVILDEQFF
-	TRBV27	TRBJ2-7	CASSLVVSGSSNEQYF
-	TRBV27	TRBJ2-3	CASSSTGGVSTQYF
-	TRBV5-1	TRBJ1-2	CASSLAGGTNYGYTF
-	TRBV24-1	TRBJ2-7	CATSEQGAAGEQYF
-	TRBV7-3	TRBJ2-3	CASSLVPGGVGTDTQYF
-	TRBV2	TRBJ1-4	CASRPGTDEKLFF
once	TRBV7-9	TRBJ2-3	CASSSPGSGGSTDTQYF
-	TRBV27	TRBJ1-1	CASSATPMNTEAFF
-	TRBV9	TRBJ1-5	CASSTTGLDQPQHF